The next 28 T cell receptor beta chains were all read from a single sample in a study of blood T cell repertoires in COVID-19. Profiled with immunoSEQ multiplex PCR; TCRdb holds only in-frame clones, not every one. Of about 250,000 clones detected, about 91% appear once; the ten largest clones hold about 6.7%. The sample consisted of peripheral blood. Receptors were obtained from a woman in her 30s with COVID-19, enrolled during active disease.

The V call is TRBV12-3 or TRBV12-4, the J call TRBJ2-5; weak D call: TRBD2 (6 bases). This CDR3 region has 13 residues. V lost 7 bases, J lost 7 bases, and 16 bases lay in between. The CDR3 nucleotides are TGTGCCAGCACTTATGGGGGAGCGGGGACCCAGTACTTC. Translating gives CASTYGGAGTQYF.

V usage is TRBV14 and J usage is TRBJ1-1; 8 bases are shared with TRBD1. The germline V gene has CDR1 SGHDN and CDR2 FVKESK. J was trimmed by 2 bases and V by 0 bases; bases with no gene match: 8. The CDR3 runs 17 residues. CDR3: CASSQDDPGQGNTEAFF. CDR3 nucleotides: TGTGCCAGCAGCCAAGATGACCCCGGACAGGGTAACACTGAAGCTTTCTTT. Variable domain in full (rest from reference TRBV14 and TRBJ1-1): EAGVTQFPSHSVIEKGQTVTLRCDPISGHDNLYWYRRVMGKEIKFLLHFVKESKQDESGMPNNRFLAERTGGTYSTLKVQPAELEDSGVYFCASSQDDPGQGNTEAFFGQGTRLTVV.

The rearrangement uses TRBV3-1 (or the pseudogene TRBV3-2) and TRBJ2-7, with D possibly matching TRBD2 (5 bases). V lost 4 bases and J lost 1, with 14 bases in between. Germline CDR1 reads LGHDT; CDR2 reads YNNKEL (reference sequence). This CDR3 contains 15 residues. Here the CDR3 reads CASSRRAVQSYEQYF. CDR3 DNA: TGTGCCAGCAGCCGTAGAGCGGTACAATCCTACGAGCAGTACTTC.

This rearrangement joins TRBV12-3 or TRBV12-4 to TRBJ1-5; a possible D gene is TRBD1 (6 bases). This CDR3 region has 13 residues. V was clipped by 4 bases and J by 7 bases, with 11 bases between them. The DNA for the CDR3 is TGTGCCAGCAGTTACAGGGTCGAACAGCCCCAGCATTTT. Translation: CASSYRVEQPQHF.

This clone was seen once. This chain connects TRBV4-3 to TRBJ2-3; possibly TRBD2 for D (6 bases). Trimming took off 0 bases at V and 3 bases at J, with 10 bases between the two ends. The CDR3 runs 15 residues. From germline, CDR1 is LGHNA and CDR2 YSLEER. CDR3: CASSQDRGRTDTQYF. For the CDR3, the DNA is TGCGCCAGCAGCCAAGATCGGGGGAGGACAGATACGCAGTATTTT.

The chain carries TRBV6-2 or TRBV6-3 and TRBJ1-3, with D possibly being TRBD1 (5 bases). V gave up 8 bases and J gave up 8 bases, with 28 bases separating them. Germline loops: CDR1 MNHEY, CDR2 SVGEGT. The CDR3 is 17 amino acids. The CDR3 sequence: CASCRNFLPGICHTIYF. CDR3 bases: TGTGCCAGCTGCCGGAATTTTTTACCAGGGATCTGCCACACCATATATTTT.

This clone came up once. In nucleotides, the CDR3 is TGTGCCAGCAGTCTCCTTCAATCAGGGACTATATACACAGATACGCAGTATTTT. This codes for CASSLLQSGTIYTDTQYF. V gene TRBV28 combines with J gene TRBJ2-3; TRBD2 aligns across 7 bases. V was pared by 5 bases and J by 2 bases, with 16 bases of the junction left unmatched. CDR1 and CDR2 (germline): MDHEN, SYDVKM. The CDR3 loop spans 18 amino acids.

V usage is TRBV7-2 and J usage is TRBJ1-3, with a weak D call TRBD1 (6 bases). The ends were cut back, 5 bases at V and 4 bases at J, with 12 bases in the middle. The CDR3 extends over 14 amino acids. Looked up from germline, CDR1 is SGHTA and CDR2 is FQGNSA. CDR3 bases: TGTGCCAGCAGCCCCCACAGGGAAGGAAACACCATATATTTT. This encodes CASSPHREGNTIYF.

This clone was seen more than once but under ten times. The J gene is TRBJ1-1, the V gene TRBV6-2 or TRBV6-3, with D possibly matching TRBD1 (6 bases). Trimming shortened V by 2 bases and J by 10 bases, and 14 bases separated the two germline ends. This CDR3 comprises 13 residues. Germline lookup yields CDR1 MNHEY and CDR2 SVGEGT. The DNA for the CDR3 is TGTGCCAGCAGTTACGGGGAGCAGGGGCGAGCTTTCTTT. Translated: CASSYGEQGRAFF.

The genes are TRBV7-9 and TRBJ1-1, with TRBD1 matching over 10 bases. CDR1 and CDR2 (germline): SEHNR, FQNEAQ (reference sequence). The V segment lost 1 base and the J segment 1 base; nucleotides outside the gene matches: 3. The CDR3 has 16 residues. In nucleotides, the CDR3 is TGTGCCAGCAGCTTAGGGGACAGGGGCCCGAACACTGAAGCTTTCTTT. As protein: CASSLGDRGPNTEAFF.

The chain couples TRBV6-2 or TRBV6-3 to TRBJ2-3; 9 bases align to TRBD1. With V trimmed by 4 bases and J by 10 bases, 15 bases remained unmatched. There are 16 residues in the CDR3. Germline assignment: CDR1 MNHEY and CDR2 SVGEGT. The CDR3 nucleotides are TGTGCCAGCAGTTTCGTCCGGGACAGGGTCATTGTGGCGCAGTATTTT. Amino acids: CASSFVRDRVIVAQYF.

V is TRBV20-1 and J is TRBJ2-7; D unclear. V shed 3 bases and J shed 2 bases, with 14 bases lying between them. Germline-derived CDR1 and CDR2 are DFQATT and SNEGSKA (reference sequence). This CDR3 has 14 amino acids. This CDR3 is CSASKTPEAYEQYV. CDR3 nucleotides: TGCAGTGCTAGTAAGACCCCCGAGGCCTACGAGCAGTACGTC.

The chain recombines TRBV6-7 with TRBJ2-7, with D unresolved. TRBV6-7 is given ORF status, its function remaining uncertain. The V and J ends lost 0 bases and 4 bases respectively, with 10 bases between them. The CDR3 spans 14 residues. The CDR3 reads CASSYSQVRYEQYV. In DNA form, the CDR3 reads TGTGCCAGCAGTTACTCCCAGGTTCGGTACGAGCAGTACGTC.

CDR3 protein: CASAYSQGNGYGYTF. The DNA of the CDR3 is TGTGCCAGCGCCTATTCACAGGGGAACGGCTATGGCTACACCTTC. J is TRBJ1-2 and V is TRBV28, with 7 bases fitting TRBD1. Trimming at V came to 8 bases and at J to 4 bases, leaving 13 bases not matched to a gene. Germline V lookup: CDR1 MDHEN, CDR2 SYDVKM. The CDR3 covers 15 residues.

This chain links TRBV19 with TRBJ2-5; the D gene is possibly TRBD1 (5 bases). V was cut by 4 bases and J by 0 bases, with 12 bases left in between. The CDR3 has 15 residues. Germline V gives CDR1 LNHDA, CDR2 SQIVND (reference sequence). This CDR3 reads CASSNPRQNQETQYF. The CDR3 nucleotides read TGTGCCAGTAGTAACCCCCGACAGAACCAAGAGACCCAGTACTTC.

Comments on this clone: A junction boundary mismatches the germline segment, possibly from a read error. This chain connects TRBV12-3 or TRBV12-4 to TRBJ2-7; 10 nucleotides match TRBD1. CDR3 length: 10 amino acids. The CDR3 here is CASRGTGDGF. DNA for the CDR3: TGTGCCAGCAGGGGGACAGGGGACGGCTTC.

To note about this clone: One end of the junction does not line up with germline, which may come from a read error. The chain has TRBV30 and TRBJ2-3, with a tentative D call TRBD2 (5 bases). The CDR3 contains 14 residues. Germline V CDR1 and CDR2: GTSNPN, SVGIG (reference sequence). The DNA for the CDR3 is TGTGCCTCGAGTAGCGCCACTAGCACAGATACGCAGTATTTT. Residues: CASSSATSTDTQYF. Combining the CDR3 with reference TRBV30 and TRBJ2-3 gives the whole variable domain SQTIHQWPATLVQPVGSPLSLECTVEGTSNPNLYWYRQAAGRGLQLLFYSVGIGQISSEVPQNLSASRPQDRQFILSSKKLLLSDSGFYLCASSSATSTDTQYFGPGTRLTVL.

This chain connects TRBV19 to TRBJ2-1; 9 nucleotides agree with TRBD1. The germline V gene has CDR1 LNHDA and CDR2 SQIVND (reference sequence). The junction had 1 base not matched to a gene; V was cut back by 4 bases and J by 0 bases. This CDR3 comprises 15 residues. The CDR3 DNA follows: TGTGCCAGTAGTAGGACAGGGGACTCCTACAATGAGCAGTTCTTC. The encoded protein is CASSRTGDSYNEQFF.

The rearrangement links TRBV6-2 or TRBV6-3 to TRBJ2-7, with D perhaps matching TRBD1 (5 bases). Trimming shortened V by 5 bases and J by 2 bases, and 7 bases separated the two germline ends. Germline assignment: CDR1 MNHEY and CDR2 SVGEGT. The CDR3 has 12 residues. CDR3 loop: CASSAQAYEQYV. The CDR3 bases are TGTGCCAGCAGTGCACAGGCCTACGAGCAGTACGTC.

The CDR3 DNA reads TGCGCCAGCAGCCAAGGGGGGGGAGGGAACTATGGCTACACCTTC. This encodes CASSQGGGGNYGYTF. This chain connects TRBV4-3 to TRBJ1-2, with D possibly TRBD1 on 5 matching bases. Germline V lookup: CDR1 LGHNA, CDR2 YSLEER. V lost 1 base, J lost 2 bases, and 11 bases lay in between. The CDR3 is 15 amino acids.

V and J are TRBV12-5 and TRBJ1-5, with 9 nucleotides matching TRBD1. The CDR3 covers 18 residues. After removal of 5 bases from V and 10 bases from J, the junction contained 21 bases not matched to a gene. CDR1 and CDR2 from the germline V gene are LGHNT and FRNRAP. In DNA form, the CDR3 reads TGTGCTAGTGGTACCTACCGGGACAGGGACCCCTTGGGGAATCCCCAGCATTTT. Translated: CASGTYRDRDPLGNPQHF.

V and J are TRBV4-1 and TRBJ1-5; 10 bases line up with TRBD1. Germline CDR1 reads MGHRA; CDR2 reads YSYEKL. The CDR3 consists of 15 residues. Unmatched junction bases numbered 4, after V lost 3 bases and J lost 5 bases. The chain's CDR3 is CASSQGQGSDQPQHF. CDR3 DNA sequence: TGCGCCAGCAGCCAGGGACAGGGGTCCGATCAGCCCCAGCATTTT.

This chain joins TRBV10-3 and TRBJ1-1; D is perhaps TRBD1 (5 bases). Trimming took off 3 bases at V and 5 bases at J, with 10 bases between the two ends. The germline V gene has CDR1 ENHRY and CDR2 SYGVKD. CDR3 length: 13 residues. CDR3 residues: CAISDAGFTEAFF. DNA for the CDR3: TGTGCCATCAGTGATGCAGGGTTTACTGAAGCTTTCTTT.

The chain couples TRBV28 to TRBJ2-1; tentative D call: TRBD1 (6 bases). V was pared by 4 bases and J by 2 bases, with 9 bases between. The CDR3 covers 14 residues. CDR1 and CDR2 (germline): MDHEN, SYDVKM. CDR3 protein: CASSSGTPYNEQFF. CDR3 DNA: TGTGCCAGCAGTTCCGGGACACCCTACAATGAGCAGTTCTTC.

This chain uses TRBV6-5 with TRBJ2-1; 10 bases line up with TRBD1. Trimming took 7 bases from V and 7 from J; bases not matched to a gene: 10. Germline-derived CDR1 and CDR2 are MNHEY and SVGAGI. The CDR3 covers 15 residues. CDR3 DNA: TGTGCCAGCACCACGGACAGGGGGGGCTCTAATGAGCAGTTCTTC. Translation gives CASTTDRGGSNEQFF.

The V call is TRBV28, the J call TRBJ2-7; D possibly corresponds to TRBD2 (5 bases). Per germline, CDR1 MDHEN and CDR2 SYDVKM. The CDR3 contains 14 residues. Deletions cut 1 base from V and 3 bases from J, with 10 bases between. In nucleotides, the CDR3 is TGTGCCAGCAGTTTATTGGGCCGGGGCTACGAGCAGTACTTC. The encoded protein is CASSLLGRGYEQYF.

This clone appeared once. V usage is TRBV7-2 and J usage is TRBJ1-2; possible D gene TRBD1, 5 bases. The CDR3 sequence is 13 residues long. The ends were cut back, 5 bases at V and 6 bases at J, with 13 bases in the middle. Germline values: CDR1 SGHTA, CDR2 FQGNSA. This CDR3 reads CASSPGGSNGYTF. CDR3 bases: TGTGCCAGCAGCCCCGGGGGTTCGAATGGCTACACCTTC. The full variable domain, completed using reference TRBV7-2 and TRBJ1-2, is GAGVSQSPSNKVTEKGKDVELRCDPISGHTALYWYRQSLGQGLEFLIYFQGNSAPDKSGLPSDRFSAERTGGSVSTLTIQRTQQEDSAVYLCASSPGGSNGYTFGSGTRLTVV.

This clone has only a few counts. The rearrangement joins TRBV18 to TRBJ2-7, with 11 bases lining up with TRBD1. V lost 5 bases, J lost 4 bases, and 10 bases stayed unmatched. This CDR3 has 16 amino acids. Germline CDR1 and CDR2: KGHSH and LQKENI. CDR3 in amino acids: CASSSELGQGAYEQYF. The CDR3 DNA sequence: TGTGCCAGCTCATCGGAACTCGGACAGGGGGCTTACGAGCAGTACTTC. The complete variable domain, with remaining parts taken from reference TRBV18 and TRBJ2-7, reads NAGVMQNPRHLVRRRGQEARLRCSPMKGHSHVYWYRQLPEEGLKFMVYLQKENIIDESGMPKERFSAEFPKEGPSILRIQQVVRGDSAAYFCASSSELGQGAYEQYFGPGTRLTVT.